This TCR beta chain was identified during a study of blood T cell repertoires in COVID-19. In this sample, this clone turned up once. Germline V lookup: CDR1 LGHDT, CDR2 YNNKEL (reference sequence). V gave up 2 bases and J gave up 4 bases, with 10 bases separating them. The length of the CDR3 is 14 residues. The protocol was immunoSEQ multiplex PCR, while the TCRdb copy is restricted to in-frame clones and leaves out a portion. The top ten hold about 2% of the sample, which has over 110,000 clones, over 70% seen once. The sample consisted of peripheral blood. The source of this sequence is a woman aged 55-75 years with acute or convalescent COVID-19. The chain is built from TRBV3-1 (or the pseudogene TRBV3-2) and TRBJ2-3; maybe TRBD1 (5 bases). Written as DNA, the CDR3 is TGTGCCAGCAGCCAATGGCAAGGGGCAGATACGCAGTATTTT. Translating gives CASSQWQGADTQYF.